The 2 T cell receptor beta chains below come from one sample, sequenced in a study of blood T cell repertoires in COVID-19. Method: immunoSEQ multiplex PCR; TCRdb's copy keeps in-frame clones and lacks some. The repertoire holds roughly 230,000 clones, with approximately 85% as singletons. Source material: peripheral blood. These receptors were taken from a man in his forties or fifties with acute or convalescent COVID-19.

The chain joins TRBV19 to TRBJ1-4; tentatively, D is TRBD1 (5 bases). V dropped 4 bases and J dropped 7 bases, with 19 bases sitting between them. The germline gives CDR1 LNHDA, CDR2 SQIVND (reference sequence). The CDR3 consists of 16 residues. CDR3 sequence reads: CASSKGTGLRVEKLFF. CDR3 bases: TGTGCCAGTAGTAAGGGCACAGGACTACGTGTTGAAAAACTGTTTTTT.

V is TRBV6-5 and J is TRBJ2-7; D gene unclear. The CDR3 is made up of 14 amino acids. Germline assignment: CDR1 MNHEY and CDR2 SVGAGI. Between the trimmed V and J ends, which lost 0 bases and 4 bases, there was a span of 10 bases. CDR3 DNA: TGTGCCAGCAGTTACTCGAGTTCAACTTACGAGCAGTACTTC. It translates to CASSYSSSTYEQYF.